The clone carrying this TCR beta chain was recorded once. No antigen is known for it. The germline gene is not matched at one end of the junction; a read error may be the cause. Clones were read by immunoSEQ multiplex PCR, and TCRdb kept only the in-frame ones, dropping some. Of about 60,000 clones listed, less than 90% are singletons. The record originates from a study of OX40 agonist ivuxolimab in advanced cancers. Broader study findings: Among the lowest levels of clonal expansion were found in partial responders at 0.1-3.0 mg/kg.

The receptor was isolated from an adult with an advanced solid tumor such as melanoma, head and neck, liver or kidney cancer. The material was CD4+ or CD8+ T cells sorted from blood, obtained in a trial of the OX40 agonist ivuxolimab.

The CDR3 sequence: CASSLAGVQETQYF. CDR3 coding DNA: TGTGCCAGCAGCTTGGCAGGGGTGCAAGAGACCCAGTACTTC. The chain combines TRBV5-3 with TRBJ2-5, with D tentatively TRBD1 (6 bases). TRBV5-3 is annotated as an ORF whose role is uncertain. CDR3 length equals 14 residues.